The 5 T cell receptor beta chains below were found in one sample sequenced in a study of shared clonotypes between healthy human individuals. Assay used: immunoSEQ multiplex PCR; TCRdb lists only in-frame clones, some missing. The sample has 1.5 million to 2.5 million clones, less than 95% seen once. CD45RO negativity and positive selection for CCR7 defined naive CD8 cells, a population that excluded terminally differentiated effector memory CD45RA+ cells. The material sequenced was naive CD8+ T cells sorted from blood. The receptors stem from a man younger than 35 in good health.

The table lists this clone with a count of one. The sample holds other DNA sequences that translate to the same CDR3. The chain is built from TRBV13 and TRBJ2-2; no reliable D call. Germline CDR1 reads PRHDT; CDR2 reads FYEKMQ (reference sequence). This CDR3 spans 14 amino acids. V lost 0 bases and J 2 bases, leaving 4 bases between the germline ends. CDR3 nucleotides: TGTGCCAGCAGCTTAGGCCAAAACACCGGGGAGCTGTTTTTT. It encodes CASSLGQNTGELFF.

CDR3 sequence (DNA): TGTGCCAGCAGCGATTCGACAGGTAATCAGCCCCAGCATTTT. It specifies CASSDSTGNQPQHF. The chain uses TRBV9 and TRBJ1-5, with a possible D match to TRBD1 (6 bases). The germline CDR1 and CDR2 sequences are SGDLS and YYNGEE. Trimming removed 3 bases from V and 4 bases from J, with 11 bases in between. This CDR3 is built from 14 residues.

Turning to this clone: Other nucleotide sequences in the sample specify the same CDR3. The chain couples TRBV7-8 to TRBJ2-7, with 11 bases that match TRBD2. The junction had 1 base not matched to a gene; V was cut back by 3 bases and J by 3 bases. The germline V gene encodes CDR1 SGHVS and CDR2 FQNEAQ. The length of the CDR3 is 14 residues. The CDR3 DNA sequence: TGTGCCAGCAGCTTGGGACTAGCGGTCTACGAGCAGTACTTC. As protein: CASSLGLAVYEQYF.

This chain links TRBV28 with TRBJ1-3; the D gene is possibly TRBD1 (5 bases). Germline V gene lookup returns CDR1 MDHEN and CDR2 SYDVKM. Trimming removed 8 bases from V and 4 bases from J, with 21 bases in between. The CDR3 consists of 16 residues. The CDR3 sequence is CASHGTGLLTGNTIYF. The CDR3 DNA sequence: TGTGCCAGCCACGGGACGGGCTTATTAACGGGAAACACCATATATTTT.

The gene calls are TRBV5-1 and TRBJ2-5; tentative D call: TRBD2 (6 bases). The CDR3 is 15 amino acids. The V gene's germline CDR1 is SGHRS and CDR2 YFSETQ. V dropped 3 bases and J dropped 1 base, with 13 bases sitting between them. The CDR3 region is CASSSSAGLQETQYF. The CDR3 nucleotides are TGCGCCAGCAGCTCGTCTGCGGGACTCCAAGAGACCCAGTACTTC.